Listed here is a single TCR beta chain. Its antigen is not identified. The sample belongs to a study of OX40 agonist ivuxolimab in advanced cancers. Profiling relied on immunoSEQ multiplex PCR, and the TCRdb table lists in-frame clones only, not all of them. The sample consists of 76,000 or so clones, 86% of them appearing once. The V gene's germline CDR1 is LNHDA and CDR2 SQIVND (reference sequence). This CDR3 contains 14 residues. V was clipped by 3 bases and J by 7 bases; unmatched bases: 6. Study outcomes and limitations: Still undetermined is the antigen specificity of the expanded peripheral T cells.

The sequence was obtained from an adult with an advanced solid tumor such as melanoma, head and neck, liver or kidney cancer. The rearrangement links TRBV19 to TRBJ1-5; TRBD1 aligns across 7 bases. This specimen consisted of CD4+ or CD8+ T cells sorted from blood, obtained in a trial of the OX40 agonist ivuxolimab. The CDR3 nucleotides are TGTGCCAGTAGTATCGGACAGGCGGGACAGCCCCAGCATTTT. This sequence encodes CASSIGQAGQPQHF.